One sample yielded the 8 T cell receptor beta chains listed below, sequenced in a study of beta chain features in type 1 diabetes. The antigens for these receptors are not known. What was sequenced were expressed TCRB transcripts, since all of the isolated RNA had been reverse transcribed. Repertoires were generated with immunoSEQ multiplex PCR, while TCRdb's copy carries only in-frame clones and drops some. This table has about 700,000 clones, about an eighth appearing once. Study-wide points: Shorter TCRB CDR3s, moderately but significantly so, were found in Type 1 diabetes patients in all four CD4+ subsets.

The sequencing input was naive CD4+ T cells from blood. Every receptor here comes from a man younger than 30 with type 1 diabetes.

This clone has more than one count but fewer than ten. This chain links TRBV5-1 with TRBJ2-2, with D maybe TRBD1 (5 bases). V was cut by 3 bases and J by 0 bases, with 9 bases left in between. The CDR3 runs to 15 residues. The germline gives CDR1 SGHRS, CDR2 YFSETQ. CDR3 sequence (DNA): TGCGCCAGCAGCTCCGGACACACGAACACCGGGGAGCTGTTTTTT. Its translation: CASSSGHTNTGELFF.

This clone was observed a handful of times. This sequence joins TRBV5-1 and TRBJ1-1; tentatively, D is TRBD1 (5 bases). The V gene lost 4 bases and the J gene lost 5 bases, with 21 bases spanning the gap. CDR1 is SGHRS and CDR2 is YFSETQ in the germline V gene. The CDR3 contains 16 residues. In DNA, the CDR3 is TGCGCCAGCAGCCCTCCGTTTGTCGGGCGGGGGACTGAAGCTTTCTTT. The encoded protein is CASSPPFVGRGTEAFF. The variable domain in full, completed from reference TRBV5-1 and TRBJ1-1, reads KAGVTQTPRYLIKTRGQQVTLSCSPISGHRSVSWYQQTPGQGLQFLFEYFSETQRNKGNFPGRFSGRQFSNSRSEMNVSTLELGDSALYLCASSPPFVGRGTEAFFGQGTRLTVV.

A few counts support this clone. This chain uses TRBV28 with TRBJ1-5; a weak D match, TRBD1 (6 bases). The CDR3 sequence is 15 residues long. Germline V gene sequence: CDR1 MDHEN, CDR2 SYDVKM. Trimming pared 2 bases from V and 6 bases from J, leaving 14 bases between. The CDR3 nucleotides read TGTGCCAGCAGTTTACCCTACAGGGAAGGTCAGCCCCAGCATTTT. It codes for CASSLPYREGQPQHF.

This clone showed up just a few times. The V gene is TRBV30, the J gene TRBJ2-1; weak D call: TRBD1 (5 bases). Per the germline V gene, CDR1 is GTSNPN and CDR2 is SVGIG (reference sequence). The CDR3 runs 11 residues. V was shortened by 0 bases and J by 14 bases, with 11 bases between the two germline ends. The CDR3 sequence: CAWSVGVNEFF. The DNA of the CDR3 is TGTGCCTGGAGTGTAGGGGTGAATGAGTTCTTC.

This chain joins TRBV5-6 and TRBJ1-2; no clear D. Germline CDR1 is SGHDT and CDR2 is YYEEEE. Trimming cost V 5 bases and J 7 bases, with 12 bases left between them. The CDR3 is made up of 12 amino acids. The CDR3 spells CASSGYGAGYTF. The CDR3 DNA sequence: TGTGCCAGCAGTGGTTATGGCGCTGGCTACACCTTC.

Comments on this clone: Other DNA sequences in the sample encode the same CDR3. V usage is TRBV19 and J usage is TRBJ2-7; the D is unclear. Looked up from germline, CDR1 is LNHDA and CDR2 is SQIVND (reference sequence). V lost 3 bases to trimming and J lost 2 bases, with 8 bases between them. This CDR3 has 13 residues. In DNA, the CDR3 is TGTGCCAGTAGTATCGGCAGAGCCTACGAGCAGTACTTC. This encodes CASSIGRAYEQYF.

This clone was detected only a few times. The chain joins TRBV25-1 to TRBJ2-7; tentatively, D is TRBD1 (5 bases). The CDR3 consists of 14 residues. Between the trimmed V and J ends, which lost 3 bases and 2 bases, there was a span of 11 bases. Germline V gives CDR1 MGHDK, CDR2 SYGVNS. Here the CDR3 reads CASSDPGRAYEQYF. CDR3 bases: TGTGCCAGCAGTGACCCGGGCAGGGCCTACGAGCAGTACTTC.

This chain links TRBV28 with TRBJ1-2, with a possible D match to TRBD1 (6 bases). Trimming pared 10 bases from V and 2 bases from J, leaving 14 bases between. The CDR3 sequence is 13 residues long. Germline values: CDR1 MDHEN, CDR2 SYDVKM. The CDR3 sequence is CAITPTGNYGYTF. The DNA of the CDR3 is TGTGCCATCACCCCAACAGGGAACTATGGCTACACCTTC.